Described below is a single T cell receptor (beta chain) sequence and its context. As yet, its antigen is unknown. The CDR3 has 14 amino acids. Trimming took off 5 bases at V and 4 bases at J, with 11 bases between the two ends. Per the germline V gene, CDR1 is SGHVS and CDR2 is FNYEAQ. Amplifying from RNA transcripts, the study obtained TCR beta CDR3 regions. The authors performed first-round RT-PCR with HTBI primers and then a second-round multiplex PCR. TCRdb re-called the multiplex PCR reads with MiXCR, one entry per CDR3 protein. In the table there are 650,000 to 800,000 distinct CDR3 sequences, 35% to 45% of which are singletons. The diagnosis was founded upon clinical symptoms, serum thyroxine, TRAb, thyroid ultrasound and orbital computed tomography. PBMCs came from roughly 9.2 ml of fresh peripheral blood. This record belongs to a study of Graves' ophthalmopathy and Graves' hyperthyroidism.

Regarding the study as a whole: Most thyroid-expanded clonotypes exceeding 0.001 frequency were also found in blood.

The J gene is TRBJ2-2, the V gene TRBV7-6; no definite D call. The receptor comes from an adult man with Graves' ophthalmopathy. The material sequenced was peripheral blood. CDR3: CASSPSASTGELFF. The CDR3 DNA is TGTGCCAGCAGCCCTTCCGCGAGCACCGGGGAGCTGTTTTTT.